This T cell receptor (beta chain) was obtained from a study of T cells in localized non-small cell lung cancer. Study results and caveats: Exceeding tumor, uninvolved adjacent lung had the highest T cell clonality. Because sequencing included only one region (of the tumor), heterogeneity remains possible.

After removal of 7 bases from V and 9 bases from J, the junction contained 11 bases not matched to a gene. This CDR3 has 13 amino acids. Germline V CDR1 and CDR2: LNHDA, SQIVND (reference sequence). A word on this clone: Its antigen remains unidentified.

This table comes from immunoSEQ multiplex PCR, and its TCRdb copy is limited to in-frame clones, with some not included. The sample yields 2,200 or so clones, more than 35% seen once. V gene TRBV19 combines with J gene TRBJ1-2; 7 nucleotides align to TRBD1. The sample here was lung tumor tissue, taken before any cancer treatment. This TCR came from an older female donor with stage I lung adenocarcinoma. The CDR3 DNA reads as TGTGCCAGTAAAGAACAGGGGACATTGAGCTACACCTTC. It codes for CASKEQGTLSYTF.